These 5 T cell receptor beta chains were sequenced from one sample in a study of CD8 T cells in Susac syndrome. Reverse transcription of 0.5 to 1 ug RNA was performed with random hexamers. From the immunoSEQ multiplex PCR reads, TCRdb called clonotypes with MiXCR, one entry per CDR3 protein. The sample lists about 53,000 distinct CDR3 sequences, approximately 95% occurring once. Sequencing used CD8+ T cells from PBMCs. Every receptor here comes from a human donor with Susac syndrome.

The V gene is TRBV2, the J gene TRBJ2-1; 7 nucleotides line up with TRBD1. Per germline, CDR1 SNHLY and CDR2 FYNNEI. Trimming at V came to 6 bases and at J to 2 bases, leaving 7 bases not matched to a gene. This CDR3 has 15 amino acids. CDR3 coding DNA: TGTGCCAGCAGAGATACAGGGGCCGCCTACAATGAGCAGTTCTTC. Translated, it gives CASRDTGAAYNEQFF.

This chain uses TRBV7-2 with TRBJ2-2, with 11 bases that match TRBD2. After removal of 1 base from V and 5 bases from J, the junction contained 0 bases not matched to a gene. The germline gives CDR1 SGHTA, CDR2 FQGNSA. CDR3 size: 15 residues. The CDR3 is CASSLVAGGTGELFF. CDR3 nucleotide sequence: TGTGCCAGCAGCTTAGTAGCGGGGGGGACCGGGGAGCTGTTTTTT.

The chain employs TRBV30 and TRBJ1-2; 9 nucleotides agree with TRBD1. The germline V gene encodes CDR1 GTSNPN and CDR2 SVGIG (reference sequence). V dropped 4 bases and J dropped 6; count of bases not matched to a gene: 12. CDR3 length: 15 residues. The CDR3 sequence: CAWMPGQGELDGYTF. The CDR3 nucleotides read TGTGCCTGGATGCCGGGACAGGGTGAACTCGATGGCTACACCTTC.

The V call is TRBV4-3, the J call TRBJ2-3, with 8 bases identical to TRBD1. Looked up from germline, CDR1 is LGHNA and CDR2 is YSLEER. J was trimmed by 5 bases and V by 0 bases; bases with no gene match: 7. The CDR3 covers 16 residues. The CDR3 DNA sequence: TGCGCCAGCAGCCAAGATAGGGGACAGGTGGGAGATACGCAGTATTTT. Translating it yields CASSQDRGQVGDTQYF.

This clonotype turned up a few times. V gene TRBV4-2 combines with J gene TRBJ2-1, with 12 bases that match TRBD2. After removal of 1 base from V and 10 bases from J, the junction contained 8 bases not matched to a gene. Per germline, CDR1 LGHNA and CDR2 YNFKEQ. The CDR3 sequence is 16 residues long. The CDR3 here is CASSQGPSGGAEEQFF. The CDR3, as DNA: TGTGCCAGCAGCCAAGGTCCTAGCGGGGGGGCCGAGGAGCAGTTCTTC.